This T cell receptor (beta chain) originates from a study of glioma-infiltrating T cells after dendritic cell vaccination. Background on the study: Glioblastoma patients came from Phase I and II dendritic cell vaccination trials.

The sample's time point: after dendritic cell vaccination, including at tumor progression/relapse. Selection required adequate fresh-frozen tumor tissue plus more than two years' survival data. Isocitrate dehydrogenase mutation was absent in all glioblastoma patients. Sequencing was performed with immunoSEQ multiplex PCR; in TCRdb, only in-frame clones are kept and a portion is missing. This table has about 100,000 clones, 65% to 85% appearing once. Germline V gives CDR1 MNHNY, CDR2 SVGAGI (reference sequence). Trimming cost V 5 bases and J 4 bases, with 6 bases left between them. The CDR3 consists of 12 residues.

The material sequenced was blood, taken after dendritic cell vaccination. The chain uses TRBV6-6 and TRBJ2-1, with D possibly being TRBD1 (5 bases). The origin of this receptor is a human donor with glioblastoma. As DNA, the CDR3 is TGTGCCAGCAGTCGACAGTACAATGAGCAGTTCTTC. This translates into CASSRQYNEQFF.